This T cell receptor (beta chain) stems from a study of cytomegalovirus exposure and HLA in healthy donors. The PCR used 60 Vbeta and 13 Jbeta primers. The method was immunoSEQ multiplex PCR; TCRdb's version includes in-frame clones alone and lacks a portion of them. The profile shows about 99,000 clones, around 80% of them singletons. CDR1 and CDR2 from the germline V gene are SGHTS and YDEGEE. V gave up 7 bases and J gave up 3 bases, with 18 bases separating them. The CDR3 contains 15 residues. The chain employs TRBV5-8 and TRBJ2-3, with D possibly matching TRBD2 (7 bases). The clonotype was recovered from a male donor in good health and CMV-seropositive. What was sequenced was PBMCs. This CDR3 is CASFPGGGATDTQYF. CDR3 in DNA: TGTGCCAGCTTCCCTGGTGGGGGGGCAACAGATACGCAGTATTTT.